This T cell receptor (beta chain) is from a study of T cell changes during pregnancy in multiple sclerosis. Repertoires were generated with immunoSEQ multiplex PCR, while TCRdb's copy carries only in-frame clones and drops some. The sample shows 40,000 to 45,000 clones, approximately 90% of them seen only once. V lost 2 bases and J 4 bases, leaving 13 bases between the germline ends. This CDR3 comprises 15 residues. From germline, CDR1 is MNHNS and CDR2 SASEGT. The chain carries TRBV6-1 and TRBJ2-3, with TRBD2 as a possible D gene (5 bases). This clonotype originated in a female donor in good health, enrolled as a control in a pregnancy study. This specimen was CD8+ T cells from peripheral blood mononuclear cells, taken after pregnancy. CDR3 protein: CASSERTSVADTQYF. Written as DNA, the CDR3 is TGTGCCAGCAGTGAAAGGACTTCCGTGGCAGATACGCAGTATTTT.